These 20 T cell receptor beta chains were all obtained from the same sample, sequenced in a study of OX40 agonist ivuxolimab in advanced cancers. Here immunoSEQ multiplex PCR was the method, and the copy in TCRdb shows in-frame clones only, minus some. This table holds tens of thousands of clones, roughly 81% found once. This sample comprised CD4+ or CD8+ T cells sorted from blood, obtained in a trial of the OX40 agonist ivuxolimab. The source of these receptors is an adult with an advanced solid tumor such as melanoma, head and neck, liver or kidney cancer.

This clone was seen more than once but under ten times. The gene calls are TRBV6-5 and TRBJ1-6, with 9 bases matching TRBD1. The CDR3 spans 15 residues. Unmatched junction bases numbered 9, after V lost 6 bases and J lost 9 bases. Per germline, CDR1 MNHEY and CDR2 SVGAGI. This CDR3 is CASSRFDRGFSPLHF. CDR3 bases: TGTGCCAGCAGCCGCTTCGACAGGGGGTTTTCACCCCTCCACTTT.

The chain joins TRBV5-4 to TRBJ2-2, with D perhaps matching TRBD1 or TRBD2 (7 bases each). Deletions cut 3 bases from V and 4 bases from J, with 19 bases between. Looked up from germline, CDR1 is SGHNT and CDR2 is YYREEE (reference sequence). The CDR3 loop spans 17 amino acids. As DNA, the CDR3 is TGTGCCAGCAGCTCAAGAAGGCAGGGGGGGACCACCGGGGAGCTGTTTTTT. Protein product: CASSSRRQGGTTGELFF.

The genes are TRBV7-2 and TRBJ2-1, with a possible D match to TRBD1 (6 bases). Germline CDR1 reads SGHTA; CDR2 reads FQGNSA. The CDR3 sequence is 14 residues long. Trimming took off 5 bases at V and 10 bases at J, with 18 bases between the two ends. CDR3 amino acids: CASSLLTRTEEQFF. CDR3 DNA sequence: TGTGCCAGCAGCCTTCTCACCCGGACAGAGGAGCAGTTCTTC.

J is TRBJ2-1 and V is TRBV4-2; D gene ambiguous. The CDR3 loop spans 12 amino acids. Trimming pared 3 bases from V and 10 bases from J, leaving 10 bases between. Germline V CDR1 and CDR2: LGHNA, YNFKEQ. Here the CDR3 reads CASSQFRREQFF. CDR3 bases: TGTGCCAGCAGCCAGTTTCGGAGAGAGCAGTTCTTC.

J is TRBJ1-2 and V is TRBV11-2; 8 positions match TRBD1. The CDR3 loop spans 15 amino acids. Germline V CDR1 and CDR2: SGHAT, FQNNGV. The ends lost 0 bases at V and 8 bases at J; junction bases unmatched: 8. The CDR3 is CASSLDFPTGDGYTF. The CDR3 nucleotides are TGTGCCAGCAGCTTAGATTTTCCGACAGGGGACGGCTACACCTTC.

The chain employs TRBV7-8 and TRBJ2-5; a possible D gene is TRBD2 (6 bases). This CDR3 region has 14 residues. Germline values: CDR1 SGHVS, CDR2 FQNEAQ. V was pared by 8 bases and J by 7 bases, with 20 bases between. The CDR3 nucleotides read TGTGCCAGCGTACCTCGGGGGTGGGAAGGGACCCAGTACTTC. Its protein product is CASVPRGWEGTQYF.

This sequence joins TRBV7-9 and TRBJ2-1; maybe TRBD1 (5 bases). Trimming took off 5 bases at V and 8 bases at J, with 31 bases between the two ends. Germline values: CDR1 SEHNR, CDR2 FQNEAQ (reference sequence). The CDR3 length is 19 residues. The CDR3 spells CASSGLEQGKLPGGDEQFF. Written as DNA, the CDR3 is TGTGCCAGCAGCGGCCTGGAGCAGGGTAAGTTACCCGGTGGCGATGAGCAGTTCTTC.

This chain links TRBV27 with TRBJ1-6; 8 bases match TRBD1. The trim removed 6 bases at V and 10 bases at J, leaving 8 bases unmatched. Germline CDR1 MNHEY, CDR2 SMNVEV (reference sequence). This CDR3 contains 14 residues. The CDR3 bases are TGTGCCAGCAGCCTAGGACAGGGTCGATCACCCCTCCACTTT. It yields the protein CASSLGQGRSPLHF.

The chain has TRBV27 and TRBJ2-7; no definite D call. The CDR3 has 16 amino acids. The germline V and J ends were trimmed by 4 bases and 0 bases, with 16 bases remaining between them. Per germline, CDR1 MNHEY and CDR2 SMNVEV (reference sequence). The CDR3 DNA reads as TGTGCCAGCAGTTATCTCCCCGGGCCAAGCTCCTACGAGCAGTACTTC. This translates into CASSYLPGPSSYEQYF.

V is TRBV2 and J is TRBJ2-4; TRBD2 agrees at 11 bases. Germline assignment: CDR1 SNHLY and CDR2 FYNNEI. The CDR3 runs 11 residues. V was clipped by 9 bases and J by 12 bases; unmatched bases: 4. DNA for the CDR3: TGTGCCAGTGGGACTAGCGGACATCAGTACTTC. It is translated as CASGTSGHQYF.

The chain employs TRBV19 and TRBJ2-1; D remains unclear. The CDR3 is 12 amino acids. V lost 6 bases and J lost 6, with 9 bases in between. CDR1 LNHDA and CDR2 SQIVND come from the germline V gene (reference sequence). The CDR3, as DNA: TGTGCCAGTAGCTTCTCGGGCAATGAGCAGTTCTTC. Translated, it gives CASSFSGNEQFF.

The chain uses TRBV7-8 and TRBJ2-1; 14 bases are a match to TRBD2. With V trimmed by 3 bases and J by 9 bases, 4 bases remained unmatched. Germline CDR1 SGHVS, CDR2 FQNEAQ. The CDR3 length is 15 residues. CDR3 protein: CASSLGLAGVSEQFF. For the CDR3, the DNA is TGTGCCAGCAGCTTGGGACTAGCGGGAGTCTCTGAGCAGTTCTTC.

The rearrangement uses TRBV18 and TRBJ2-3, with D possibly TRBD2 on 6 matching bases. Germline V CDR1 and CDR2: KGHSH, LQKENI. This CDR3 region has 15 residues. The V gene lost 1 base and the J gene lost 0 bases, with 8 bases spanning the gap. Here the CDR3 reads CASSPLGTSTDTQYF. For the CDR3, the DNA is TGTGCCAGCTCACCACTGGGGACTAGCACAGATACGCAGTATTTT.

The chain uses TRBV5-6 and TRBJ2-3; D uncertain. CDR1 and CDR2 from the germline V gene are SGHDT and YYEEEE. Trimming stripped 2 bases from V and 4 bases from J, with 11 bases between. The CDR3 is made up of 14 amino acids. The CDR3 here is CASSFLPASDTQYF. In nucleotides, the CDR3 is TGTGCCAGCAGCTTCCTTCCTGCGTCAGATACGCAGTATTTT.

The J gene is TRBJ2-3, the V gene TRBV6-4; D is unclear. Germline V gene lookup returns CDR1 MRHNA and CDR2 SNTAGT. The CDR3 is 13 residues long. Trimming removed 2 bases at V and 2 bases at J, with 5 bases between. Here the CDR3 reads CASSDKSTDTQYF. The DNA for the CDR3 is TGTGCCAGCAGTGACAAGTCCACAGATACGCAGTATTTT.

This clone occurred once. The genes are TRBV5-1 and TRBJ2-5; TRBD1 matches 11 bases. The germline CDR1 and CDR2 sequences are SGHRS and YFSETQ. The CDR3 is 16 residues long. V dropped 2 bases and J dropped 4; count of bases not matched to a gene: 7. The CDR3 DNA is TGCGCCAGCAGCTTCTCCTCCGGGACAGGGGGAGAGACCCAGTACTTC. This encodes CASSFSSGTGGETQYF. Supplemented by reference TRBV5-1 and TRBJ2-5, the full variable domain reads KAGVTQTPRYLIKTRGQQVTLSCSPISGHRSVSWYQQTPGQGLQFLFEYFSETQRNKGNFPGRFSGRQFSNSRSEMNVSTLELGDSALYLCASSFSSGTGGETQYFGPGTRLLVL.

There are a few counts of this clone. The chain links TRBV6-1 to TRBJ1-5; weak D call: TRBD1 (5 bases). CDR1 and CDR2 from the germline V gene are MNHNS and SASEGT. The V gene lost 2 bases and the J gene lost 0 bases, with 8 bases spanning the gap. This CDR3 is built from 15 residues. The chain's CDR3 is CASSELDSSNQPQHF. As DNA, the CDR3 is TGTGCCAGCAGTGAACTTGACAGTAGCAATCAGCCCCAGCATTTT.

In nucleotides, the CDR3 is TGTGCCAGCAGCCCCCCTTGGGGTGCAGAGACCCAGTACTTC. This codes for CASSPPWGAETQYF. V usage is TRBV7-9 and J usage is TRBJ2-5; D is ambiguous. Germline V gives CDR1 SEHNR, CDR2 FQNEAQ (reference sequence). The V end was cut by 5 bases, the J end by 4 bases, with 14 bases between. The CDR3 covers 14 residues.

The rearrangement joins TRBV9 to TRBJ2-2; TRBD1 matches at 8 bases. This CDR3 has 17 residues. J lost 3 bases, V lost 4 bases, and 11 bases had no gene match. Germline-derived CDR1 and CDR2 are SGDLS and YYNGEE. The CDR3 loop is CASSLAPPTGDTGELFF. The CDR3 coding sequence is TGTGCCAGCAGCCTCGCCCCGCCGACAGGGGACACCGGGGAGCTGTTTTTT.

The chain joins TRBV28 to TRBJ2-7; tentatively, D is TRBD1 (5 bases). The CDR3 spans 13 residues. V gave up 9 bases and J gave up 3 bases, with 15 bases separating them. CDR1 and CDR2 (germline): MDHEN, SYDVKM. This CDR3 is CASWSGRGYEQYF. Here the CDR3 DNA reads TGTGCCAGTTGGTCAGGTAGGGGCTACGAGCAGTACTTC.